Listed below are T cell receptor beta chains from one sample, sequenced in a study of cytotoxic CD8 clonotypes in ibrutinib-treated CLL. The table came from immunoSEQ multiplex PCR; TCRdb's copy has only in-frame clones and leaves some out. This sample carries about 49,000 clones, approximately 50% of them seen once, and the ten largest clones take 30% to 35%. The starting material was PBMCs, obtained after 12 months of ibrutinib treatment. The receptor set was obtained from a human donor with chronic lymphocytic leukemia. The CDR3 runs from the conserved cysteine through the conserved F or W. The D gene is left open where the match is weak. Only some rows state a clone size, as once, few, many or a class for expanded clones.

j_call: TRBJ1-2; v_call: TRBV27; clone_size: -; d_call: TRBD1; cdr3_nt: TGTGCCAGCAGTTTAGGGACAGCGGCCTATGGCTACACCTTC; cdr3_aa: CASSLGTAAYGYTF
j_call: TRBJ2-5; v_call: TRBV27; clone_size: -; d_call: -; cdr3_nt: TGTGCCAGCTTTTCCCCCAGGGAGCAGTACTTC; cdr3_aa: CASFSPREQYF
j_call: TRBJ1-2; v_call: TRBV19; clone_size: -; d_call: -; cdr3_nt: TGTGCCAGTACCATGGGCAGGGCGTACTATGGCTACACCTTC; cdr3_aa: CASTMGRAYYGYTF
j_call: TRBJ2-5; v_call: TRBV9; clone_size: few; d_call: -; cdr3_nt: TGTGCCAGCAGCGTAGATAAGGGGACCCAGTACTTC; cdr3_aa: CASSVDKGTQYF
j_call: TRBJ1-5; v_call: TRBV5-1; clone_size: -; d_call: TRBD1; cdr3_nt: TGCGCCAGCAGCCCCCGCGAGACAGGGCCCAATCAGCCCCAGCATTTT; cdr3_aa: CASSPRETGPNQPQHF
j_call: TRBJ2-3; v_call: TRBV6-6; clone_size: once; d_call: -; cdr3_nt: TGTGCCAGCAGTTCGAACACAGATACGCAGTATTTT; cdr3_aa: CASSSNTDTQYF
j_call: TRBJ2-7; v_call: TRBV28; clone_size: -; d_call: TRBD1; cdr3_nt: TGTGCCAGCAGTTTCCGGGACAGGGACTACGAGCAGTACTTC; cdr3_aa: CASSFRDRDYEQYF
j_call: TRBJ2-7; v_call: TRBV4-2; clone_size: -; d_call: -; cdr3_nt: TGTGCCAGCAGCCAAGAACGACCGAACTCCTACGAGCAGTACTTC; cdr3_aa: CASSQERPNSYEQYF
j_call: TRBJ1-1; v_call: TRBV6-1; clone_size: -; d_call: -; cdr3_nt: TGTGCCAGCAGTGAAAGGCCTAGACCTTATAAAGCTTTCTTT; cdr3_aa: CASSERPRPYKAFF
j_call: TRBJ2-1; v_call: TRBV9; clone_size: -; d_call: -; cdr3_nt: TGTGCCAGCAGCCCCCTCCCCAACATGGATGAGCAGTTCTTC; cdr3_aa: CASSPLPNMDEQFF
j_call: TRBJ2-2; v_call: TRBV15; clone_size: few; d_call: -; cdr3_nt: TGTGCCACCAGCAGAGATCCGCCAGGGAACGTCGGGGAGCTGTTTTTT; cdr3_aa: CATSRDPPGNVGELFF
j_call: TRBJ2-2; v_call: TRBV5-1; clone_size: -; d_call: TRBD2; cdr3_nt: TGCGCCAGCAGCTTGGGGCTAGCGGGAAGCGGGGAGCTGTTTTTT; cdr3_aa: CASSLGLAGSGELFF
j_call: TRBJ1-4; v_call: TRBV19; clone_size: few; d_call: -; cdr3_nt: TGTGCCAGTATCCCGGGGGGGGCCTTAGTCGGAAAACTGTTTTTT; cdr3_aa: CASIPGGALVGKLFF
j_call: TRBJ1-2; v_call: TRBV2; clone_size: -; d_call: -; cdr3_nt: TGTGCCAGCAGCTTTGCCCGGGACCCCTCCTACACCTTC; cdr3_aa: CASSFARDPSYTF
j_call: TRBJ2-2; v_call: TRBV29-1; clone_size: few; d_call: TRBD1; cdr3_nt: TGCAGCGCACGACAGGGGGCGGGCACCGGGGAGCTGTTTTTT; cdr3_aa: CSARQGAGTGELFF
j_call: TRBJ2-7; v_call: TRBV2; clone_size: -; d_call: -; cdr3_nt: TGTGCCAGCAGTGAGGGAGAATTAGGCTACGAGCAGTACTTC; cdr3_aa: CASSEGELGYEQYF
j_call: TRBJ1-1; v_call: TRBV9; clone_size: -; d_call: -; cdr3_nt: TGTGCCAGCTGCCTGGGAGTGAACACTGAAGCTTTCTTT; cdr3_aa: CASCLGVNTEAFF
j_call: TRBJ2-5; v_call: TRBV5-1; clone_size: -; d_call: -; cdr3_nt: TGCGCCAGCAGCTTTCAAGGGATGGAGCAGGAGACCCAGTACTTC; cdr3_aa: CASSFQGMEQETQYF
j_call: TRBJ1-5; v_call: TRBV6-6; clone_size: -; d_call: TRBD1; cdr3_nt: TGTGCCAGCAGAACGCGACAGGGTAGCAATCAGCCCCAGCATTTT; cdr3_aa: CASRTRQGSNQPQHF
j_call: TRBJ1-2; v_call: TRBV5-8; clone_size: -; d_call: -; cdr3_nt: TGTGCCAGCAGCCCCGGGACGTGGGGCTACACCTTC; cdr3_aa: CASSPGTWGYTF
j_call: TRBJ1-5; v_call: TRBV28; clone_size: -; d_call: -; cdr3_nt: TGTGCCAGCAGCCGATATCATGGGGATCAGCCCCAGCATTTT; cdr3_aa: CASSRYHGDQPQHF
j_call: TRBJ2-7; v_call: TRBV7-9; clone_size: many; d_call: TRBD2; cdr3_nt: TGTGCCAGCAGGTCGTCTAGCGGGGGCGAGCAGTACTTC; cdr3_aa: CASRSSSGGEQYF
j_call: TRBJ2-3; v_call: TRBV28; clone_size: -; d_call: -; cdr3_nt: TGTGCCAGCAGCCGTGGACATCCCCGGGATACGCAGTATTTT; cdr3_aa: CASSRGHPRDTQYF
j_call: TRBJ2-5; v_call: TRBV5-1; clone_size: few; d_call: -; cdr3_nt: TGCGCCAGCAGCTTGGCCGTTAGCGGATTACAAGAGACCCAGTACTTC; cdr3_aa: CASSLAVSGLQETQYF
j_call: TRBJ2-5; v_call: TRBV15; clone_size: -; d_call: TRBD2; cdr3_nt: TGTGCCACCAGCGCGGGGGGGGCAAGGGTGGGCCAGTACTTC; cdr3_aa: CATSAGGARVGQYF
j_call: TRBJ2-1; v_call: TRBV5-4; clone_size: -; d_call: -; cdr3_nt: TGTGCCAGCAGCTTGGTCACAGGCCTCAACGACAATGAGCAGTTCTTC; cdr3_aa: CASSLVTGLNDNEQFF
j_call: TRBJ2-7; v_call: TRBV4-2; clone_size: many; d_call: -; cdr3_nt: TGTGCCAGCAGCCAAGATGGCAGGGTCTACGAGCAGTACTTC; cdr3_aa: CASSQDGRVYEQYF
j_call: TRBJ1-2; v_call: TRBV9; clone_size: few; d_call: -; cdr3_nt: TGTGCCAGCAGCGTAGTGGAGGGAGCGGGGGGCTACACCTTC; cdr3_aa: CASSVVEGAGGYTF
j_call: TRBJ1-4; v_call: TRBV6-6; clone_size: few; d_call: TRBD1; cdr3_nt: TGTGCCAGCAGTTCACGGACAGGAAAAGGGGAAAAACTGTTTTTT; cdr3_aa: CASSSRTGKGEKLFF
j_call: TRBJ1-5; v_call: TRBV7-6; clone_size: -; d_call: TRBD1; cdr3_nt: TGTGCCAGCAGCTGGGACAGGGAACAGCCCCAGCATTTT; cdr3_aa: CASSWDREQPQHF
j_call: TRBJ1-6; v_call: TRBV28; clone_size: -; d_call: -; cdr3_nt: TGTGCCAGCAGTTTACAGCAGGGGAATAATTCACCCCTCCACTTT; cdr3_aa: CASSLQQGNNSPLHF
j_call: TRBJ2-1; v_call: TRBV29-1; clone_size: -; d_call: TRBD2; cdr3_nt: TGCAGCGTTGGGCTTGCTAGCGGGAGAAATGAGCAGTTCTTC; cdr3_aa: CSVGLASGRNEQFF
j_call: TRBJ2-7; v_call: TRBV19; clone_size: -; d_call: TRBD2; cdr3_nt: TGTGCCAGTAGTAGCCTCTCCGGGACTAGCGGGACGAGCTCCTACGAGCAGTACTTC; cdr3_aa: CASSSLSGTSGTSSYEQYF
j_call: TRBJ2-6; v_call: TRBV1; clone_size: once; d_call: -; cdr3_nt: TGCACCAGCAGCCTTAGCGGGACCTTCTCTGGGGCCAACGTCCTGACTTTC; cdr3_aa: CTSSLSGTFSGANVLTF
j_call: TRBJ1-1; v_call: TRBV29-1; clone_size: -; d_call: TRBD1; cdr3_nt: TGCAGCGCCAGGGGGGGGAACACTGAAGCTTTCTTT; cdr3_aa: CSARGGNTEAFF
j_call: TRBJ2-3; v_call: TRBV9; clone_size: -; d_call: -; cdr3_nt: TGTGCCAGCAGCGTAGTCGCTAGCACAGATACGCAGTATTTT; cdr3_aa: CASSVVASTDTQYF
j_call: TRBJ2-5; v_call: TRBV30; clone_size: -; d_call: -; cdr3_nt: TGTGCCTGGAGTGTAGTAAGGGAGACCCAGTACTTC; cdr3_aa: CAWSVVRETQYF
j_call: TRBJ1-2; v_call: TRBV4-1; clone_size: -; d_call: -; cdr3_nt: TGCGCCAGCAGCCAAGATGGGGGGGCGGTGAACTATGGCTACACCTTC; cdr3_aa: CASSQDGGAVNYGYTF
j_call: TRBJ2-3; v_call: TRBV7-1; clone_size: -; d_call: -; cdr3_nt: TGTGCCAGCAGCTTAAGAGGACATATCACAGATACGCAGTATTTT; cdr3_aa: CASSLRGHITDTQYF
j_call: TRBJ2-1; v_call: TRBV7-9; clone_size: -; d_call: TRBD2; cdr3_nt: TGTGCCAGCTTCCGCGGGAGCTCCTACAATGAGCAGTTCTTC; cdr3_aa: CASFRGSSYNEQFF
j_call: TRBJ2-1; v_call: TRBV15; clone_size: -; d_call: TRBD2; cdr3_nt: TGTGCCACGCAGCCGGGGGGGAGCTCCTACAATGAGCAGTTCTTC; cdr3_aa: CATQPGGSSYNEQFF
j_call: TRBJ1-3; v_call: TRBV6-4; clone_size: -; d_call: -; cdr3_nt: TGTGCCAGCAGTGTCCATGGAAACACCATATATTTT; cdr3_aa: CASSVHGNTIYF
j_call: TRBJ1-4; v_call: TRBV4-1; clone_size: -; d_call: TRBD1; cdr3_nt: TGCGCCAGCAGCCAAGAGGGGGCCAGGGGGGCTGAAAAACTGTTTTTT; cdr3_aa: CASSQEGARGAEKLFF
j_call: TRBJ1-6; v_call: TRBV28; clone_size: -; d_call: -; cdr3_nt: TGTGCCAGCAGTCCAAGAGCAAGATATAATTCACCCCTCCACTTT; cdr3_aa: CASSPRARYNSPLHF
j_call: TRBJ2-7; v_call: TRBV5-4; clone_size: few; d_call: -; cdr3_nt: TGTGCCAGCAGCTTCAGAAGCTCCTACGAGCAGTACTTC; cdr3_aa: CASSFRSSYEQYF
j_call: TRBJ2-1; v_call: TRBV19; clone_size: few; d_call: -; cdr3_nt: TGTGCCAGTAGTATAAATCGGGAGAATGAGCAGTTCTTC; cdr3_aa: CASSINRENEQFF
j_call: TRBJ1-5; v_call: TRBV6-6; clone_size: few; d_call: -; cdr3_nt: TGTGCCAGCAGATCACAGGGAAATCAGCCCCAGCATTTT; cdr3_aa: CASRSQGNQPQHF
j_call: TRBJ1-2; v_call: TRBV20-1; clone_size: -; d_call: -; cdr3_nt: TGCAGTGACGGAGGGGCAAGTGGCTACACCTTC; cdr3_aa: CSDGGASGYTF
j_call: TRBJ2-7; v_call: TRBV19; clone_size: -; d_call: -; cdr3_nt: TGTGCCAGTACCGACAGATCCTACGAGCAGTACTTC; cdr3_aa: CASTDRSYEQYF
j_call: TRBJ2-1; v_call: TRBV7-3; clone_size: -; d_call: TRBD2; cdr3_nt: TGTGCCAGCAGCTCACCTAGCGGGAGGGCCTCCGGTGAGCAGTTCTTC; cdr3_aa: CASSSPSGRASGEQFF